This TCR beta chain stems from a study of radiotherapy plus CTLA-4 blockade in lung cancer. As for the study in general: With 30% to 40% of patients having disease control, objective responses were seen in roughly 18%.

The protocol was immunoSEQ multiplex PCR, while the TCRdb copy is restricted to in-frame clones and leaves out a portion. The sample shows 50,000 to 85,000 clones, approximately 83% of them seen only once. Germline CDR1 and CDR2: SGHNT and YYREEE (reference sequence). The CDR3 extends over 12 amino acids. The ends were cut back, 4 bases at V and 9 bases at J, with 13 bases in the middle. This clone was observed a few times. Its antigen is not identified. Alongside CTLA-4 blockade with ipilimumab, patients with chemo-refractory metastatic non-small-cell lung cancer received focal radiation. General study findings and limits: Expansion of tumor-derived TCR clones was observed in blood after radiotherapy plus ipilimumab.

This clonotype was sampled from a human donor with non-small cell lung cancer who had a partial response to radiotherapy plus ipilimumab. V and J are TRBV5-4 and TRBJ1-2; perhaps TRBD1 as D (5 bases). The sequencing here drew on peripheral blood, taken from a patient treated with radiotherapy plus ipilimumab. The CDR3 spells CASSIYRSRYTF. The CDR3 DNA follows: TGTGCCAGCAGCATTTACAGGTCACGCTACACCTTC.